This entry lists 8 T cell receptor beta chains sequenced from one sample in a study of regulatory T cells in long-lasting Graves disease (dated by TCRdb to the early 2020s). The time point label, read with the paper, signifies: newly diagnosed GD, antithyroid drugs for less than 3 months. For both TCR sequencing and RNA sequencing, RNA was extracted from PBMCs in TRIzol. The method behind the library was multiplex PCR. These reads were obtained on an Illumina HiSeq 4000. CDR3 regions were amplified by Arm-PCR with iRepertoire HTBI primers to construct TCR beta libraries. Using fastp trimming at Q25 and MiXCR clonotype assembly, TCRdb reanalyzed the public sequencing data and kept in-frame beta chains. Every distinct CDR3 protein forms one entry, paired with its most common genes and DNA. A total of about 300,000 distinct CDR3 sequences appear in this sample, about a sixth of them only once. Of the sample, around 36% is held by the ten largest clones.

Sequenced here: peripheral blood mononuclear cells (PBMCs), sampled at new diagnosis, from a patient treated with antithyroid drugs. These receptors were taken from a female donor with Graves disease.

This clonotype was detected ten times or more. The chain links TRBV5-1 to TRBJ2-1, with D possibly being TRBD1 (8 bases). V lost 4 bases, J lost 7 bases, and 24 bases lay in between. The CDR3 is 17 amino acids. Germline V gene sequence: CDR1 SGHRS, CDR2 YFSETQ. CDR3 in DNA: TGCGCCAGCAGCCACACGATTACAGGGGGGGGCATGAATGAGCAGTTCTTC. This translates into CASSHTITGGGMNEQFF.

This clonotype came up many times. The chain employs TRBV28 and TRBJ2-1; D call uncertain. The CDR3 loop spans 14 amino acids. Germline V CDR1 and CDR2: MDHEN, SYDVKM. V was trimmed by 7 bases and J by 6 bases, leaving 16 bases between them. CDR3 bases: TGTGCCAGCAAGACCTCCGGTTGGCGCAATGAGCAGTTCTTC. Its translation: CASKTSGWRNEQFF.

This clonotype appeared a few times. The chain has TRBV5-4 and TRBJ1-1; 7 positions match TRBD1. The germline V gene has CDR1 SGHNT and CDR2 YYREEE (reference sequence). This CDR3 has 16 amino acids. J lost 0 bases, V lost 0 bases, and 5 bases had no gene match. CDR3 amino acids: CASSLGRDRLNTEAFF. The DNA for the CDR3 is TGTGCCAGCAGCTTGGGCCGGGACAGACTGAACACTGAAGCTTTCTTT.

This clonotype has ten or more counts. The rearrangement links TRBV4-1 to TRBJ2-7; 11 bases match TRBD1. Germline loops: CDR1 MGHRA, CDR2 YSYEKL. Losses at the gene ends were 3 bases for V and 5 bases for J; bases not matched to a gene: 3. The CDR3 extends over 14 amino acids. The CDR3 DNA reads as TGCGCCAGCAGCCATGGACAGGGGGCTAACGAGCAGTACTTC. Translation: CASSHGQGANEQYF.

Points on this clonotype: Mismatch with germline at one junction end may stem from a read error. The chain links TRBV18 to TRBJ1-1, with D possibly matching TRBD1 (6 bases). This CDR3 is 15 amino acids long. CDR1 is KGHSH and CDR2 is LQKENI in the germline V gene. The CDR3 DNA follows: TGTGCCAGCTCCCAGGGGCAGCGCGTGAACACTGAAGCTTCCTTT. Translation gives CASSQGQRVNTEASF.

This clonotype occurred many times. The chain carries TRBV7-6 and TRBJ2-2; D unclear. Germline lookup yields CDR1 SGHVS and CDR2 FNYEAQ. The V end lost 6 bases, the J end lost 5 bases, and 19 bases lay between the germline ends. CDR3 size: 16 residues. CDR3 region: CASSDGGEGLTGELFF. In nucleotides, the CDR3 is TGTGCCAGCAGTGACGGCGGAGAAGGCCTGACCGGGGAGCTGTTTTTT.

This clonotype came up many times. V gene TRBV28 combines with J gene TRBJ1-5; 7 nucleotides align to TRBD1. This CDR3 has 18 amino acids. The germline CDR1 and CDR2 sequences are MDHEN and SYDVKM. V gave up 9 bases and J gave up 0 bases; unmatched junction bases: 17. For the CDR3, the DNA is TGTGCCAGTTACGAACAGGGGACCATAGAAAATAGCAATCAGCCCCAGCATTTT. Translating gives CASYEQGTIENSNQPQHF.

With regard to this clonotype: A read error is possible here, since a much larger clone lies one base away. This chain uses TRBV28 with TRBJ2-1; TRBD2 matches 12 bases. CDR3 length equals 14 residues. With V trimmed by 11 bases and J by 7 bases, 9 bases remained unmatched. The germline V gene encodes CDR1 MDHEN and CDR2 SYDVKM. The DNA for the CDR3 is TGTGCCGGCCTGGCTAGCGGGAGGGTGAATGAGCAGTTCTTC. This gives the protein CAGLASGRVNEQFF.